The 5 T cell receptor beta chains given below trace back to one sample, sequenced in a study of neurological immune-mediated disorders. TCRdb reprocessed the 5' RACE reads via MiXCR and lists one record per CDR3 protein. The sample consists of approximately 59,000 distinct CDR3 sequences, 5.2% of them appearing once. Sequenced: PBMCs. The origin of the receptors is a human donor with multiple sclerosis. The donor label of this sample is uncertain.

This clonotype showed up many times. The chain has TRBV20-1 and TRBJ2-3; 12 nucleotides line up with TRBD2. Germline V gene lookup returns CDR1 DFQATT and CDR2 SNEGSKA (reference sequence). This CDR3 is built from 15 residues. The J segment lost 4 bases and the V segment lost 0 bases, leaving 2 bases of the junction unmatched. The CDR3 DNA follows: TGCAGTGCTAGAGATCGACTAGCGGGGGCAGATACGCAGTATTTT. This gives the protein CSARDRLAGADTQYF.

This clonotype was detected ten times or more. The chain links TRBV20-1 to TRBJ2-7; no definite D call. CDR3 size: 13 residues. CDR1 is DFQATT, CDR2 SNEGSKA, per germline (reference sequence). Trimming took off 5 bases at V and 0 bases at J, with 11 bases between the two ends. CDR3 in amino acids: CSAAGRTSYEQYF. The CDR3 DNA sequence: TGCAGTGCTGCTGGACGGACCTCCTACGAGCAGTACTTC.

In its sample, this clonotype was seen many times. The V and J genes are TRBV4-2 and TRBJ1-1; TRBD1 is a possible D gene (6 bases). The germline V gene encodes CDR1 LGHNA and CDR2 YNFKEQ. The V end lost 7 bases, the J end lost 5 bases, and 17 bases lay between the germline ends. This CDR3 spans 14 amino acids. This chain's CDR3 is CASKAPGGQTEAFF. The CDR3 coding sequence is TGTGCCAGCAAGGCCCCTGGGGGGCAAACTGAAGCTTTCTTT.

This clonotype was picked up many times. The chain is built from TRBV7-3 and TRBJ2-1; 11 positions match TRBD1. The CDR3 has 15 amino acids. Per the germline V gene, CDR1 is SGHTA and CDR2 is FQGTGA. With V trimmed by 4 bases and J by 6 bases, 5 bases remained unmatched. DNA of the CDR3: TGTGCCAGCAGCTCTCGGACAGGGGGCTCCAATGAGCAGTTCTTC. Protein product: CASSSRTGGSNEQFF.

This clonotype was detected many times. This chain connects TRBV5-5 to TRBJ1-2; no clear D. The V end was cut by 4 bases, the J end by 1 base, with 11 bases between. The CDR3 contains 14 residues. CDR1 and CDR2 from the germline V gene are SGHKS and YYEKEE (reference sequence). This CDR3 is CASSLQQFNYGYTF. CDR3 in DNA: TGTGCCAGCAGCCTACAGCAGTTTAACTATGGCTACACCTTC.